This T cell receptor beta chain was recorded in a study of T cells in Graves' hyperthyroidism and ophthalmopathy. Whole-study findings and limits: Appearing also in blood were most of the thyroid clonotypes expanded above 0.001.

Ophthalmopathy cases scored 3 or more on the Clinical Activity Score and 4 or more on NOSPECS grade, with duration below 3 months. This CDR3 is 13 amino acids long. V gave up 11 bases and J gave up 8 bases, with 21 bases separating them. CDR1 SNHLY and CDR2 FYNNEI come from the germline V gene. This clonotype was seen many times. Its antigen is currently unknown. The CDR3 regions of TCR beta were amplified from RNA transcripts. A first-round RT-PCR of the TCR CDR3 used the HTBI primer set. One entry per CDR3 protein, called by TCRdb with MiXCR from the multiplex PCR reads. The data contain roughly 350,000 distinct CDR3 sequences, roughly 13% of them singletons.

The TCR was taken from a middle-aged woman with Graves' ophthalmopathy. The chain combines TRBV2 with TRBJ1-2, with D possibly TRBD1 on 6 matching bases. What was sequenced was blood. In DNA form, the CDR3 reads TGTGCCGAGAGGCGGGGGGGCCTACTGGGCTACACCTTC. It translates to CAERRGGLLGYTF.